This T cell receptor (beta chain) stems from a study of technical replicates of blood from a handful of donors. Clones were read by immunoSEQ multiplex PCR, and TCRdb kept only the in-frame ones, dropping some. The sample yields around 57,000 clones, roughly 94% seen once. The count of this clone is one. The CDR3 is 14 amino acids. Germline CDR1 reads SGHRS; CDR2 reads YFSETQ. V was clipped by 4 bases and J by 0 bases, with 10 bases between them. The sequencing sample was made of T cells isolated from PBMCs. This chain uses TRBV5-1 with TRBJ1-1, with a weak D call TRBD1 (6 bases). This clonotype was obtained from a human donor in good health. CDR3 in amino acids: CASSPGQMNTEAFF. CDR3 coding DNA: TGCGCCAGCAGCCCCGGACAGATGAACACTGAAGCTTTCTTT.